This T cell receptor beta chain was profiled in a study of blood T cells in healthy people across ages. Across the study: For every two T cells, template switching captured about one barcoded beta molecule.

The germline V gene has CDR1 SGHAT and CDR2 FQNNGV. V lost 1 base, J lost 9 bases, and 13 bases lay in between. The CDR3 consists of 14 residues. Investigators took around 10 milliliters of peripheral blood from every donor. Alongside a J-beta primer mix, a sample-barcoded 5' primer served in a second PCR lasting 7 to 11 cycles. Every molecule of cDNA carried a tag from a template-switch adaptor with 12 random nucleotides. Per-sample output comprised a minimum of 2.5 million paired-end reads containing CDR3. TCRdb redid the calling of the 5' RACE reads with MiXCR, one entry per CDR3 protein. The sample lists hundreds of thousands of distinct CDR3 sequences, approximately 60% occurring once.

The TCR comes from a man in his forties in good health. Sequencing input: blood. The rearrangement joins TRBV11-2 to TRBJ2-1; the D is unclear. CDR3 sequence: CASSLVGALAEQFF. CDR3 nucleotides: TGTGCCAGCAGCTTAGTGGGCGCATTGGCTGAGCAGTTCTTC.